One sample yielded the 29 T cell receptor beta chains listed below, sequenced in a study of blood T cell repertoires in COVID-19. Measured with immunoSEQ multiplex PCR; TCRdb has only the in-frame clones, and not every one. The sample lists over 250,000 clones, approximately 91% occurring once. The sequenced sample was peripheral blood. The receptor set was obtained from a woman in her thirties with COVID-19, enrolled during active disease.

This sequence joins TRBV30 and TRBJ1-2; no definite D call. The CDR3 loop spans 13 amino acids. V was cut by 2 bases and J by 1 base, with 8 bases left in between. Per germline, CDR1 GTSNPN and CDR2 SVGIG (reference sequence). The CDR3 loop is CAWSLSFNYGYTF. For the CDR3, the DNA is TGTGCCTGGAGTTTAAGCTTTAACTATGGCTACACCTTC.

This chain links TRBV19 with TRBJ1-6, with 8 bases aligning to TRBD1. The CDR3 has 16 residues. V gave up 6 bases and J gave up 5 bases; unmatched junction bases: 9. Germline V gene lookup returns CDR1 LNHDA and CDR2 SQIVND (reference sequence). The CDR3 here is CASRDYDRGDNSPLHF. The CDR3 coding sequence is TGTGCCAGTAGAGATTACGACAGGGGCGATAATTCACCCCTCCACTTT.

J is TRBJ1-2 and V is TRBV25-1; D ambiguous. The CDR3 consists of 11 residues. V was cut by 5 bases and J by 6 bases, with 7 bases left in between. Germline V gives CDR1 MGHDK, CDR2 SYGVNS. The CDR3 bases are TGTGCCAGCAGTTTAGGAGATGGCTACACCTTC. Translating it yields CASSLGDGYTF.

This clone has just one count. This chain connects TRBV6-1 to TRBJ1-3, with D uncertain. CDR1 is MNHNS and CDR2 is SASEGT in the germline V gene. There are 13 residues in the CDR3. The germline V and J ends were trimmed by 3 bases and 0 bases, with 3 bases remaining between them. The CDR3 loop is CASSESSGNTIYF. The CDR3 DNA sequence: TGTGCCAGCAGTGAGAGCTCTGGAAACACCATATATTTT.

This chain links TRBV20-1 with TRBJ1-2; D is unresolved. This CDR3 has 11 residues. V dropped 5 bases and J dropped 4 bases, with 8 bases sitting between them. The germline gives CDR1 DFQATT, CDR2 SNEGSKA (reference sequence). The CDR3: CSAQSGYGYTF. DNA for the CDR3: TGCAGTGCTCAGTCAGGCTATGGCTACACCTTC.

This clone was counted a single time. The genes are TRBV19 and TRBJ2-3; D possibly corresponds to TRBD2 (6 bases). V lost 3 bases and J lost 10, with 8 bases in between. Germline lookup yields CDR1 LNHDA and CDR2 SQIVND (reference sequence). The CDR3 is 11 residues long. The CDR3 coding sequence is TGTGCCAGTAGTATGGGACTTTCGCAGTATTTT. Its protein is CASSMGLSQYF.

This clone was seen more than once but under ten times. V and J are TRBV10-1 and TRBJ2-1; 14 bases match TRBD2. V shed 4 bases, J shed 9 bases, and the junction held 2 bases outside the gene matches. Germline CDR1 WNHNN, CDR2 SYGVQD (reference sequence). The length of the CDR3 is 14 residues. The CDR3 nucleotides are TGCGCCAGCAGTGGACTAGCGGGAGGGGGTGAGCAGTTCTTC. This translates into CASSGLAGGGEQFF.

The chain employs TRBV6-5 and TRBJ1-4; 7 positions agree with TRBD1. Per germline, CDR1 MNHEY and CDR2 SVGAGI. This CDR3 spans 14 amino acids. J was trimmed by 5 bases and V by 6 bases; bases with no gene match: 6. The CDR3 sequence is CASSWDRLNEKLFF. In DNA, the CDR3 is TGTGCCAGCAGCTGGGACAGACTCAATGAAAAACTGTTTTTT.

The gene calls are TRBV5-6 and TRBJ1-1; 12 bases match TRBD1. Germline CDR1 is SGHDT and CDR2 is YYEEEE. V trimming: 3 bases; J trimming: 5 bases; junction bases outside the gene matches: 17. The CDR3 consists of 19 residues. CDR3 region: CASSSYSGTGGAFITEAFF. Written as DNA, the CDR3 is TGTGCCAGCAGCTCCTATTCCGGGACAGGGGGCGCATTCATAACTGAAGCTTTCTTT.

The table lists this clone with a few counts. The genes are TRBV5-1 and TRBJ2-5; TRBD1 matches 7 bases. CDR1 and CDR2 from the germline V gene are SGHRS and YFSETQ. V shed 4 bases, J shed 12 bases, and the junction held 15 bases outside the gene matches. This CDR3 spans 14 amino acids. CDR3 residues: CASSRARSGTEEYF. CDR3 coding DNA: TGCGCCAGCAGCCGGGCCAGATCAGGGACAGAGGAGTACTTC.

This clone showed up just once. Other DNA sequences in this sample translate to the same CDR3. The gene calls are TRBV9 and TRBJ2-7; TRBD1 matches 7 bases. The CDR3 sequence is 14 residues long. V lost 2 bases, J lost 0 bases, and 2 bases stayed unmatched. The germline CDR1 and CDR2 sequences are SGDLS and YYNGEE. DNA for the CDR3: TGTGCCAGCAGCGTTAGGGACAGCTCCTACGAGCAGTACTTC. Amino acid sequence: CASSVRDSSYEQYF.

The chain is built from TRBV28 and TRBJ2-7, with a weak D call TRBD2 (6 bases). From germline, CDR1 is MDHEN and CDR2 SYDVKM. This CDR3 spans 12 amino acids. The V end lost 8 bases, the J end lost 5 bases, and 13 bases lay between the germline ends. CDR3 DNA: TGTGCCAGCGCCGCGGGGATCCACGAGCAGTACTTC. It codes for CASAAGIHEQYF. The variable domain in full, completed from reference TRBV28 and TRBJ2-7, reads DVKVTQSSRYLVKRTGEKVFLECVQDMDHENMFWYRQDPGLGLRLIYFSYDVKMKEKGDIPEGYSVSREKKERFSLILESASTNQTSMYLCASAAGIHEQYFGPGTRLTVT.

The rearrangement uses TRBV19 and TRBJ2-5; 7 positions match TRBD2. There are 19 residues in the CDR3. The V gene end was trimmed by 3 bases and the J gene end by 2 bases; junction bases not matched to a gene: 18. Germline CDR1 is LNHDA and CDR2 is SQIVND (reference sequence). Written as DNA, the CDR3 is TGTGCCAGTAGTATTGGATCAACTAGCGCCTCCCTACGTCAAGAGACCCAGTACTTC. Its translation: CASSIGSTSASLRQETQYF.

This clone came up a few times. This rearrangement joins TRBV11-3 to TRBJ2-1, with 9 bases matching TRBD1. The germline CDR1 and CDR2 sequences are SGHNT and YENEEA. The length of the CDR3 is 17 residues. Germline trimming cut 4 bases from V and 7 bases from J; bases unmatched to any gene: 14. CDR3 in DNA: TGTGCCAGCAGCTCCTCTTGGACAGGGGAGAGGGTGAATGAGCAGTTCTTC. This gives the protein CASSSSWTGERVNEQFF.

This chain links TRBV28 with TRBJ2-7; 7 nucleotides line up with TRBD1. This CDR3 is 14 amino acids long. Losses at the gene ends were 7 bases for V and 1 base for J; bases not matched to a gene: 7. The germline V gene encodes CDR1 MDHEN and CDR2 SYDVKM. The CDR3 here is CASTSGTASYEQYF. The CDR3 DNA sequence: TGTGCCAGCACTTCCGGGACAGCGTCCTACGAGCAGTACTTC.

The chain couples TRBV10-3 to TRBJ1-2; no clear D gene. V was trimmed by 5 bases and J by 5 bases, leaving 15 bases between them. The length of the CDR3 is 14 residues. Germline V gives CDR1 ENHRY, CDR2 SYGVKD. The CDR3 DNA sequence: TGTGCCATCAGTCCGGAAGCGGACGAGTATGGCTACACCTTC. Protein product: CAISPEADEYGYTF.

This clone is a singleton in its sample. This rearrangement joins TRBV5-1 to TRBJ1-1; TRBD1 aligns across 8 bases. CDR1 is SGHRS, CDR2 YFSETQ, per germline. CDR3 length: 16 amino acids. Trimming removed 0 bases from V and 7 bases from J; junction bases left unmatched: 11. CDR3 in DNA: TGCGCCAGCAGCTTGGGTGTCAGGCAGGGGGCTTTTGAAGCTTTCTTT. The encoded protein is CASSLGVRQGAFEAFF. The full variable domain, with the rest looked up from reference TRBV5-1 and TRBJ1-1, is KAGVTQTPRYLIKTRGQQVTLSCSPISGHRSVSWYQQTPGQGLQFLFEYFSETQRNKGNFPGRFSGRQFSNSRSEMNVSTLELGDSALYLCASSLGVRQGAFEAFFGQGTRLTVV.

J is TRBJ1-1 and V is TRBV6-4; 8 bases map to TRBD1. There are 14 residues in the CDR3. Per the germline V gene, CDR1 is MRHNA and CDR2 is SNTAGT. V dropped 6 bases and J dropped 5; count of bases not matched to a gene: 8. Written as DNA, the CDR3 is TGTGCCAGCAGCCAGGACAGGGAGAGGACTGAAGCTTTCTTT. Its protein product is CASSQDRERTEAFF.

In DNA form, the CDR3 reads TGTGCCATCAGGATAGACTTGAGGAGCTACGAGCAGTACTTC. This encodes CAIRIDLRSYEQYF. The chain links TRBV10-3 to TRBJ2-7; D remains unclear. Per the germline V gene, CDR1 is ENHRY and CDR2 is SYGVKD. V was trimmed by 6 bases and J by 3 bases, leaving 15 bases between them. The CDR3 extends over 14 amino acids.

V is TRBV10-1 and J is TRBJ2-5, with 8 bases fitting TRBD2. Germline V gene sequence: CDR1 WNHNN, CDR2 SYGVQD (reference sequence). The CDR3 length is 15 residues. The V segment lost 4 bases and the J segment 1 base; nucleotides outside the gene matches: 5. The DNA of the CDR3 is TGCGCCAGCAGTGTAAGCGGGAGACGCCAAGAGACCCAGTACTTC. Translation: CASSVSGRRQETQYF.

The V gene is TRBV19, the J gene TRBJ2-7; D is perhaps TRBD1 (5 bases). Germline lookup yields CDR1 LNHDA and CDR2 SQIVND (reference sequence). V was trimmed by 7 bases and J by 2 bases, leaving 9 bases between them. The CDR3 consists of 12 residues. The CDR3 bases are TGTGCCAGTACTGACAGTACCTACGAGCAGTACTTC. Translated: CASTDSTYEQYF.

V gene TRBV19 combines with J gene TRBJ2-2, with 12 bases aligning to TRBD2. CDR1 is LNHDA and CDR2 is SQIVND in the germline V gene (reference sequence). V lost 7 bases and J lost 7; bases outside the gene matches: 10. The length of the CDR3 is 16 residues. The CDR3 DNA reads TGTGCCAGTACCGGGACTAGCGGGTATAAGATCGGGGAGCTGTTTTTT. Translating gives CASTGTSGYKIGELFF.

In nucleotides, the CDR3 is TGTGCCAGCAGCTTGTCAGCGGCCGAGCAGTTCTTC. Translating gives CASSLSAAEQFF. V usage is TRBV5-4 and J usage is TRBJ2-1; TRBD2 is a possible D gene (5 bases). In germline, CDR1 is SGHNT, CDR2 YYREEE (reference sequence). Trimming stripped 1 base from V and 10 bases from J, with 9 bases between. This CDR3 has 12 amino acids.

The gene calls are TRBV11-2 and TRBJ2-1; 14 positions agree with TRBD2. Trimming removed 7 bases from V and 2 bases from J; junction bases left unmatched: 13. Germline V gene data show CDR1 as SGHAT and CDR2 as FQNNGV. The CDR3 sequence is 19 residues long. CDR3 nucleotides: TGTGCCAGCAAGCCCCCGGGACTAGCGGGAGTCTACCCCTACAATGAGCAGTTCTTC. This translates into CASKPPGLAGVYPYNEQFF.

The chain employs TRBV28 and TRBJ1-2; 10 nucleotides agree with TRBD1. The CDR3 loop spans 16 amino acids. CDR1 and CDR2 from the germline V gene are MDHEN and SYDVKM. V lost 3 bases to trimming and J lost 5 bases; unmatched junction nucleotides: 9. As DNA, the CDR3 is TGTGCCAGCAGTTTCCTCGGGACAGGGGCTTTGTATGGCTACACCTTC. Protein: CASSFLGTGALYGYTF.

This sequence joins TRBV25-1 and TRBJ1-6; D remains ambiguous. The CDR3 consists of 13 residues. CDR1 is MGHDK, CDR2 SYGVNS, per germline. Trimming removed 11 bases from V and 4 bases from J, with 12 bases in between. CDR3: CASLGRYNSPLHF. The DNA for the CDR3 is TGTGCCTCTCTTGGGCGTTATAATTCACCCCTCCACTTT.

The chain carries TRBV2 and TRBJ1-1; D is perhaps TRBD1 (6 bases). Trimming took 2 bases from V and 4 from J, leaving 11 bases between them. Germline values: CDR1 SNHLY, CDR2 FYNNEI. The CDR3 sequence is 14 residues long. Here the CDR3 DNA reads TGTGCCAGCAGTGAAACAGGGCTGGGCACTGAAGCTTTCTTT. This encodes CASSETGLGTEAFF.

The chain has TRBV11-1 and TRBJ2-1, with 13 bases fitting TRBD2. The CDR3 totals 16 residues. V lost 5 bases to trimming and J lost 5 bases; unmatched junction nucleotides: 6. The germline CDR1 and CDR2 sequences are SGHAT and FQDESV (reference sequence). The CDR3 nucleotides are TGTGCCAGCAGCGAATTTGGACTAGCGGGAGACAATGAGCAGTTCTTC. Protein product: CASSEFGLAGDNEQFF.

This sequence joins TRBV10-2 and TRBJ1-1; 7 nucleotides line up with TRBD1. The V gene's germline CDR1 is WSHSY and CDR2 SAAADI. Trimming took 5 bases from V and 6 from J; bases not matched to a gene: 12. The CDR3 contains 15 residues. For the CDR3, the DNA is TGCGCCAGCAGTCTTCCCCGCGACAGGGTTGCTGAAGCTTTCTTT. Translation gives CASSLPRDRVAEAFF.